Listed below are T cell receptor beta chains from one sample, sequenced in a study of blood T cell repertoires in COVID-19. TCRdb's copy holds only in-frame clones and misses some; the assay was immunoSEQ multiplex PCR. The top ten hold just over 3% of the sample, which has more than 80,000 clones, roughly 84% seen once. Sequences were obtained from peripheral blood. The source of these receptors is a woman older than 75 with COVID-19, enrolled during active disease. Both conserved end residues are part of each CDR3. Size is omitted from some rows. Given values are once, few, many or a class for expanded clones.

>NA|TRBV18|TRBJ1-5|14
CASSPGTQSQPQHF
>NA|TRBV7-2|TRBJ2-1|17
CASRTLGLLAGPLEQFF
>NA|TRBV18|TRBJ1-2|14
CASSPGQGADGYTF
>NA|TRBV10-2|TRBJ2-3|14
CASSRTGRTDTQYF
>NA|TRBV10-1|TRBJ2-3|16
CASGDSAAQSTDTQYF
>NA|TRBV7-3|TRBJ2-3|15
CASSTAGTFADTQYF
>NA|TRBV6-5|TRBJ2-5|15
CASSYSIGQGGTQYF
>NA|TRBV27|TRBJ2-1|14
CASNPNTGPNEQFF
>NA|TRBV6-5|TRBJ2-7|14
CASSRGSGTYEQYF
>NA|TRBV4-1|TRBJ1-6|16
CASSQPWTGGISPLHF
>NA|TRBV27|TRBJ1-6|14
CASSFGSGNSPLHF
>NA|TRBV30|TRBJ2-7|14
CAWGSGTPPYEQYF
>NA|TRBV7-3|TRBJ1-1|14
CASSFVGAVTEAFF
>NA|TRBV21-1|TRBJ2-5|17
CASSNELERGGRETQYF
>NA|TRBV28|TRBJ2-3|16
CASSRGSGRFADTQYF
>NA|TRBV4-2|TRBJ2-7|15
CASSWGLALVYEQYF
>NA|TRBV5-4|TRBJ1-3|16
CASSLGYRGSGNTIYF
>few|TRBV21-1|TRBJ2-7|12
CASSPGGYEQYF
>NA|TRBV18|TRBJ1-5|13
CASSPIRDQPQHF
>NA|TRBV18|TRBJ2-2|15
CASSLDRGHTGELFF
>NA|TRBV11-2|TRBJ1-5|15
CASSRTGGSNQPQHF
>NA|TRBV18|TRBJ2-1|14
CASSRTGGRDEQFF
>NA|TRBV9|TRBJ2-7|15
CASSVAGTGRYEQYF
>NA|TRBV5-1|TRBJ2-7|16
CASRSVAAGSSYEQYF
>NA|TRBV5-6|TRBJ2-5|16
CASSPGLAVLSETQYF
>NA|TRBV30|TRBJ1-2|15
CAWSSPWTANYGYTF
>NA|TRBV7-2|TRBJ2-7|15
CASSLFVDGALEQYF
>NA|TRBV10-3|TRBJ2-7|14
CATTGQGGFYEQYF
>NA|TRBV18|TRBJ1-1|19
CASSPPGQGGVVGNTEAFF
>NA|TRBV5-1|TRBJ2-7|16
CASSLDPSGKFYEQYF
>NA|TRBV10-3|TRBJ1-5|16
CAISESGQVINQPQHF